Listed below are T cell receptor beta chains from one sample, sequenced in a study of Graves' ophthalmopathy and Graves' hyperthyroidism. TCRdb processed the multiplex PCR reads anew with MiXCR; each CDR3 protein has one entry. This table has a few hundred thousand distinct CDR3 sequences, approximately 20% appearing once. Sequences were obtained from peripheral blood. Receptors originate from a woman younger than 30 with Graves' ophthalmopathy. Each CDR3 is given with its conserved first and last residue. D genes are given only for firm matches. Size tells how often a clone was seen (once, few, many) or the class of an expanded clone, and some rows leave it out.

V	size	J	D	CDR3	DNA
TRBV19	-	TRBJ2-7	TRBD1	CVSLGTGSYEQYF	TGTGTCAGCTTGGGGACAGGGAGTTACGAGCAGTACTTC
TRBV6-2/TRBV6-3	many	TRBJ1-5	-	CASSFPGDQPQHF	TGTGCCAGCAGTTTTCCCGGGGATCAGCCCCAGCATTTT
TRBV7-2	few	TRBJ2-7	-	CASSDLTGRAYEQYF	TGTGCCAGCAGCGACCTGACAGGGAGGGCCTACGAGCAGTACTTC
TRBV28	many	TRBJ2-7	TRBD1	CASQPRRQGAYEQYF	TGTGCCAGCCAACCACGGCGGCAGGGGGCCTACGAGCAGTACTTC
TRBV6-2/TRBV6-3	many	TRBJ2-7	-	CASRRDLPYEQYF	TGTGCCAGCAGACGGGACTTACCATACGAGCAGTACTTC
TRBV6-2/TRBV6-3	many	TRBJ1-5	-	CASSPHPIKPQHF	TGTGCCAGCAGCCCCCACCCAATCAAGCCCCAGCATTTT
TRBV12-3/TRBV12-4	once	TRBJ2-7	TRBD2	CATTTSGSSYEQYF	TGTGCCACTACTACTAGCGGGAGTTCCTACGAGCAGTACTTC
TRBV27	-	TRBJ2-7	TRBD2	CASSPGTSSAEQYF	TGTGCCAGCAGTCCCGGGACTAGCTCTGCCGAGCAGTACTTC
TRBV27	once	TRBJ2-7	-	CASSLMGRGYEQYF	TGTGCCAGCAGTTTGATGGGCAGGGGCTACGAGCAGTACTTC
TRBV6-2/TRBV6-3	many	TRBJ2-5	-	CASSYLDQETQYF	TGTGCCAGCAGTTACCTCGATCAAGAGACCCAGTACTTC
TRBV10-1	many	TRBJ1-5	-	CASSDFSEQPQHF	TGCGCCAGCAGTGATTTCTCTGAGCAGCCCCAGCATTTT
TRBV10-3	many	TRBJ2-2	-	CAIRHPANTGELFF	TGTGCCATCAGACATCCCGCGAACACCGGGGAGCTGTTTTTT
TRBV20-1	many	TRBJ2-7	TRBD1	CSVRDRAAEQYF	TGCAGTGTTAGGGACAGGGCCGCCGAGCAGTACTTC
TRBV6-5	many	TRBJ2-4	-	CASSYSPAKNIQYF	TGTGCCAGCAGTTACTCCCCAGCCAAAAACATTCAGTACTTC
TRBV6-1	many	TRBJ1-2	TRBD1	CASKGTAYTYYGYTF	TGTGCCAGCAAGGGGACAGCCTATACTTACTATGGCTACACCTTC
TRBV6-2/TRBV6-3	many	TRBJ2-7	-	CASRTGLLEQYF	TGTGCCAGCAGGACCGGACTACTAGAGCAGTACTTC
TRBV6-2/TRBV6-3	few	TRBJ2-5	TRBD2	CASSYGSGAWREREETQYF	TGTGCCAGCAGTTACGGATCGGGCGCATGGCGGGAGAGAGAAGAGACCCAGTACTTC
TRBV28	many	TRBJ1-5	-	CASSLVGLGNQPQHF	TGTGCCAGCAGTTTAGTAGGGCTTGGAAATCAGCCCCAGCATTTT
TRBV9	many	TRBJ2-7	TRBD1	CASSADGGTVFEQYF	TGTGCCAGCAGCGCCGACGGTGGGACAGTTTTTGAGCAGTACTTC
TRBV6-1	-	TRBJ1-1	TRBD1	CASRRQGQGITEAFF	TGTGCCAGCAGACGGCAGGGACAGGGCATCACTGAAGCTTTCTTT
TRBV12-3/TRBV12-4	many	TRBJ1-5	-	CASSLVRVGAAQHF	TGTGCCAGCAGTTTGGTCCGGGTTGGGGCAGCCCAGCATTTT
TRBV30	-	TRBJ2-2	-	CAWTQRQTTGELFF	TGTGCCTGGACGCAGCGACAGACCACCGGGGAGCTGTTTTTT